The 4 T cell receptor beta chains below come from one sample, sequenced in a study of cytomegalovirus exposure and HLA in healthy donors. Primers included in the PCR were 60 Vbeta and 13 Jbeta primers. Assay used: immunoSEQ multiplex PCR; TCRdb lists only in-frame clones, some missing. The sample carries roughly 120,000 clones, approximately 80% recorded once. Sequences were obtained from PBMCs. These TCRs come from a young man in good health and CMV-seronegative.

The count of this clone is one. V and J are TRBV29-1 and TRBJ2-7; no firm D call. Trimming cost V 7 bases and J 0 bases, with 13 bases left between them. This CDR3 has 13 residues. CDR1 SQVTM and CDR2 ANQGSEA come from the germline V gene. CDR3: CSEDNSPSYEQYF. CDR3 sequence (DNA): TGCAGCGAAGACAACTCCCCCTCCTACGAGCAGTACTTC.

The chain links TRBV4-1 to TRBJ1-2; the D is unclear. V shed 1 base and J shed 0 bases, with 12 bases lying between them. Germline lookup yields CDR1 MGHRA and CDR2 YSYEKL. This CDR3 contains 16 residues. CDR3 nucleotide sequence: TGCGCCAGCAGCCAAGTGGGCCCAGGATCTAACTATGGCTACACCTTC. Protein: CASSQVGPGSNYGYTF.

CDR3 region: CASSTDSGYNEQFF. The CDR3 DNA sequence: TGTGCCAGCAGCACTGACTCGGGCTACAATGAGCAGTTCTTC. The genes are TRBV7-2 and TRBJ2-1; unclear D gene. Trimming cost V 5 bases and J 3 bases, with 11 bases left between them. Germline assignment: CDR1 SGHTA and CDR2 FQGNSA. The CDR3 is made up of 14 amino acids.

The rearrangement joins TRBV15 to TRBJ2-6, with 10 bases lining up with TRBD2. The CDR3 is 22 residues long. V trimming: 1 base; J trimming: 0 bases; junction bases outside the gene matches: 15. The V gene's germline CDR1 is LNHNV and CDR2 YYDKDF (reference sequence). CDR3 region: CATSRVWLAGAGVGSGANVLTF. CDR3 nucleotides: TGTGCCACCAGCAGAGTCTGGCTAGCGGGAGCCGGTGTAGGCTCTGGGGCCAACGTCCTGACTTTC.